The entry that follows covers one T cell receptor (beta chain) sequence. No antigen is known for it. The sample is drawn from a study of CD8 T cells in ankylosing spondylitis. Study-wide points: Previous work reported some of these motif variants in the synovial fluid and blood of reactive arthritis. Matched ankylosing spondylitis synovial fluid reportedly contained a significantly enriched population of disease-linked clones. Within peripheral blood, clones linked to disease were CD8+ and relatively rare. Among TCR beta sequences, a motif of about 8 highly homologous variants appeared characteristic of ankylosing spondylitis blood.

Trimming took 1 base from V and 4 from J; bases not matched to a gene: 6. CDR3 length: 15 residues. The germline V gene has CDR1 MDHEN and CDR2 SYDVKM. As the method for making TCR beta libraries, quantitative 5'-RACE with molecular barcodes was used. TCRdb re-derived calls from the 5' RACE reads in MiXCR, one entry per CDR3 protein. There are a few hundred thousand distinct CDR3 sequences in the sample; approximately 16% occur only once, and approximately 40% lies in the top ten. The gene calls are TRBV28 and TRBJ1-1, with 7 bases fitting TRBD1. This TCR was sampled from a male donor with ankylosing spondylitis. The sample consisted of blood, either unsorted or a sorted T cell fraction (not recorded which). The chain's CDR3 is CASSLFRGATTEAFF. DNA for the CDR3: TGTGCCAGCAGTTTATTCAGGGGGGCAACCACTGAAGCTTTCTTT.